Listed below are T cell receptor beta chains from one sample, sequenced in a study of CD8 T cells in ankylosing spondylitis. MiXCR was run by TCRdb on the 5' RACE reads, yielding one entry per CDR3 protein. Among roughly 130,000 distinct CDR3 sequences listed, roughly 6.6% were seen once. The sequenced material came from blood, either unsorted or a sorted T cell fraction (not recorded which). The origin of the receptors is a male donor with ankylosing spondylitis or in good health (not recorded which). Each CDR3 is given with its conserved first and last residue. D genes are given only for firm matches. Clone size is not always given. Where it is, it says once, few, many or a class for expanded clones.

TRBV20-1,many,TRBJ2-7,TRBD2,CSAREGREYEQYF,TGCAGTGCTAGAGAAGGGCGGGAGTACGAGCAGTACTTC
TRBV20-1,many,TRBJ2-5,.,CSARKLGSETQYF,TGCAGTGCTAGAAAACTAGGCTCGGAGACCCAGTACTTC
TRBV5-1,many,TRBJ2-7,.,CASSLGDRYEQYF,TGCGCCAGCAGCTTGGGCGACAGATACGAGCAGTACTTC
TRBV20-1,many,TRBJ2-3,TRBD2,CSASFPAGGYYLDTQYF,TGCAGTGCTAGTTTTCCGGCGGGAGGGTATTATTTAGATACGCAGTATTTT
TRBV30,few,TRBJ2-3,TRBD2,CAWSLGLASTDTQYF,TGTGCCTGGAGTTTGGGACTAGCAAGCACAGATACGCAGTATTTT
TRBV14,many,TRBJ2-7,.,CASSPKGDGSETSYEQYF,TGTGCCAGCAGCCCCAAGGGTGACGGGAGTGAAACCTCCTACGAGCAGTACTTC
TRBV30,many,TRBJ1-2,TRBD1,CAWSPGQGGHGYTF,TGTGCCTGGAGTCCAGGACAGGGCGGTCATGGCTACACCTTC
TRBV5-1,many,TRBJ2-1,TRBD1,CASSHTSSGTGVYNEQFF,TGCGCCAGCAGCCATACTTCATCCGGGACAGGGGTTTACAATGAGCAGTTCTTC
TRBV7-9,many,TRBJ2-5,.,CASTITGETQYF,TGTGCCAGCACCATAACTGGGGAGACCCAGTACTTC
TRBV5-1,many,TRBJ2-1,TRBD2,CASSSSPAGGPNEQFF,TGCGCCAGCAGCTCCTCCCCGGCGGGAGGGCCCAATGAGCAGTTCTTC
TRBV7-6,many,TRBJ1-2,TRBD1,CASSPGGDGYTF,TGTGCCAGCAGCCCAGGGGGGGATGGCTACACCTTC
TRBV7-2,many,TRBJ2-1,.,CASSPQLYNEQFF,TGTGCCAGCAGCCCCCAGCTCTACAATGAGCAGTTCTTC
TRBV11-2,many,TRBJ2-5,.,CASSSKVWETQYF,TGTGCCAGCAGCTCCAAGGTTTGGGAGACCCAGTACTTC
TRBV5-1,many,TRBJ1-1,.,CASSSQAPRNTEAFF,TGCGCCAGCAGCTCACAGGCCCCGAGGAACACTGAAGCTTTCTTT
TRBV15,many,TRBJ1-1,.,CATSQQRQNTEAFF,TGTGCCACCAGCCAACAGAGACAGAACACTGAAGCTTTCTTT
TRBV4-3,many,TRBJ2-7,.,CASSQDLGEPYEQYF,TGCGCCAGCAGCCAAGATCTCGGGGAACCCTACGAGCAGTACTTC
TRBV20-1,many,TRBJ1-5,TRBD1,CSGNRGDSNQPQHF,TGCAGTGGGAACAGGGGCGATAGCAATCAGCCCCAGCATTTT
TRBV21-1,many,TRBJ2-1,.,CASSKALSGQFRNEQFF,TGTGCCAGCAGCAAAGCGCTATCGGGACAGTTTAGGAATGAGCAGTTCTTC
TRBV5-1,many,TRBJ1-1,TRBD1,CASSLGVGQAMNTEAFF,TGCGCCAGCAGCTTGGGGGTGGGACAGGCTATGAACACTGAAGCTTTCTTT
TRBV5-1,many,TRBJ2-1,TRBD2,CASGAGEVRNEQFF,TGCGCCAGCGGGGCGGGAGAGGTTAGGAATGAGCAGTTCTTC
TRBV12-3/TRBV12-4,many,TRBJ2-2,.,CASSYTGNTGELFF,TGTGCCAGCAGTTACACGGGAAACACCGGGGAGCTGTTTTTT
TRBV12-3/TRBV12-4,many,TRBJ2-1,.,CATDAGGQYNEQFF,TGTGCCACCGATGCAGGAGGCCAGTACAATGAGCAGTTCTTC
TRBV6-2/TRBV6-3,.,TRBJ2-2,TRBD1,CASSYGTGAAGELFF,TGTGCCAGCAGTTATGGGACAGGAGCGGCCGGGGAGCTGTTTTTT
TRBV12-3/TRBV12-4,many,TRBJ1-2,.,CASSQLGGDSYGYTF,TGTGCCAGCAGCCAACTCGGAGGGGATAGCTATGGCTACACCTTC
TRBV5-1,.,TRBJ1-1,TRBD1,CASSSGGENTEAFF,TGCGCCAGCAGTTCAGGGGGCGAGAACACTGAAGCTTTCTTT
TRBV7-2,many,TRBJ2-1,TRBD2,CASSLGTSGTNEQFF,TGTGCCAGCAGCCTCGGGACTAGCGGGACAAATGAGCAGTTCTTC
TRBV20-1,many,TRBJ1-2,TRBD1,CSASLGGEGYGYTF,TGCAGTGCTAGTTTAGGGGGCGAGGGCTATGGCTACACCTTC
TRBV12-3/TRBV12-4,many,TRBJ1-1,.,CASSPTRRVNTEAFF,TGTGCCAGCAGTCCGACTAGGCGGGTGAACACTGAAGCTTTCTTT
TRBV29-1,many,TRBJ1-3,TRBD1,CSATQGAGNTIYF,TGCAGCGCAACACAGGGGGCTGGAAACACCATATATTTT
TRBV7-2,many,TRBJ2-3,.,CASSLAASQRTDTQYF,TGTGCCAGCAGCTTAGCGGCCTCACAACGCACAGATACGCAGTATTTT
TRBV20-1,once,TRBJ2-5,.,CSARPSVTLQETQYF,TGCAGTGCTCGGCCTAGCGTCACGCTTCAAGAGACCCAGTACTTC
TRBV20-1,.,TRBJ1-4,.,CSATRTTTNEKLFF,TGCAGTGCTACCAGGACAACAACTAATGAAAAACTGTTTTTT
TRBV20-1,many,TRBJ2-2,TRBD1,CSARRGQGAIGELFF,TGCAGTGCTAGGAGGGGACAGGGGGCGATCGGGGAGCTGTTTTTT
TRBV18,.,TRBJ1-4,.,CASSALFATNEKLFF,TGTGCCAGCTCGGCCTTGTTTGCAACTAATGAAAAACTGTTTTTT
TRBV7-2,many,TRBJ2-3,TRBD1,CASSLAIGTGAQYF,TGTGCCAGCAGCTTAGCGATCGGTACAGGGGCGCAGTATTTT
TRBV20-1,many,TRBJ2-7,.,CSARDSRGLSYEQYF,TGCAGTGCTAGAGATTCGCGGGGTCTCTCCTACGAGCAGTACTTC
TRBV29-1,many,TRBJ2-3,.,CSVEDTGAATDTQYF,TGCAGCGTTGAAGATACGGGGGCCGCCACAGATACGCAGTATTTT
TRBV5-1,few,TRBJ2-3,.,CASSLYGGTDTQYF,TGCGCCAGCAGCCTCTATGGCGGCACAGATACGCAGTATTTT
TRBV20-1,few,TRBJ1-5,.,CSAPAGEDNQPQHF,TGCAGTGCTCCAGCGGGGGAAGATAATCAGCCCCAGCATTTT
TRBV7-3,many,TRBJ2-3,TRBD2,CASSSSGVSTDTQYF,TGTGCCAGCAGCTCAAGCGGGGTTAGCACAGATACGCAGTATTTT
TRBV12-3/TRBV12-4,many,TRBJ1-1,TRBD1,CASSLMQGAYTEAFF,TGTGCCAGCAGTTTAATGCAGGGGGCTTACACTGAAGCTTTCTTT
TRBV5-6,.,TRBJ2-3,.,CASSLEGGNPDTQYF,TGTGCCAGCAGCTTGGAGGGGGGGAACCCAGATACGCAGTATTTT
TRBV5-6,many,TRBJ2-1,.,CASSFRGRSNEQFF,TGTGCCAGCAGCTTTCGGGGGCGCAGCAATGAGCAGTTCTTC